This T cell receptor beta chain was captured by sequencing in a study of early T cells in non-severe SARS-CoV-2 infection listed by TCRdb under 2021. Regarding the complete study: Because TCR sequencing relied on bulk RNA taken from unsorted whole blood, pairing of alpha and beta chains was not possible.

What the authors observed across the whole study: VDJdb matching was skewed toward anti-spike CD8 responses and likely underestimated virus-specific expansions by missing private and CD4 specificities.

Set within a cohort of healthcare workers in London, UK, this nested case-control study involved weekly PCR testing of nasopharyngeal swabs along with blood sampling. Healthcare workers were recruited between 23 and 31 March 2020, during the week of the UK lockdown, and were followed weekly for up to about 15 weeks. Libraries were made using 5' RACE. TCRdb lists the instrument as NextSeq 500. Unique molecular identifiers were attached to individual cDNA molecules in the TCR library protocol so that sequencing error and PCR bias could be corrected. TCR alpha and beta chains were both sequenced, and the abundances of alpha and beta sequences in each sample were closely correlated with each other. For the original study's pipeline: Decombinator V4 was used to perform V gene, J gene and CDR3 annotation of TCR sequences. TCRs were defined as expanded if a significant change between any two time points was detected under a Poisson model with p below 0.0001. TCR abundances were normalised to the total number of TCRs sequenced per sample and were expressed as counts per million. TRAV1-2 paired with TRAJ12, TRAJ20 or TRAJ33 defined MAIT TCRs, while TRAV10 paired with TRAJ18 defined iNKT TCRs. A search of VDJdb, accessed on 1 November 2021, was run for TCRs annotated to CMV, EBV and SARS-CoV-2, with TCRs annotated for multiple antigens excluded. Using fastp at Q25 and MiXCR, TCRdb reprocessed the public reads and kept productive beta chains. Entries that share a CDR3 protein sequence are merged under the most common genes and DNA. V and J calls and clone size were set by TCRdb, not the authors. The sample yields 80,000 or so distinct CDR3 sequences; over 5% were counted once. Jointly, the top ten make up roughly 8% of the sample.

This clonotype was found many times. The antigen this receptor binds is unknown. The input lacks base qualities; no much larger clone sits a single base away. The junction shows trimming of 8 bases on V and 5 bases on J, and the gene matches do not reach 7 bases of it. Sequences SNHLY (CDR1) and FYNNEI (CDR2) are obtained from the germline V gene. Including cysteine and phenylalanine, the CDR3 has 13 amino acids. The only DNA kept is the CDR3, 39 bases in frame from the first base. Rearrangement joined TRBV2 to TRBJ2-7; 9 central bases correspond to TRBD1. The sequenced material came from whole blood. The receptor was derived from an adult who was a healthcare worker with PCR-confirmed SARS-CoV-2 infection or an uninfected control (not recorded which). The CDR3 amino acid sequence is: CASYRDRAHEQYF. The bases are TGTGCCAGCTACCGGGACAGGGCCCACGAGCAGTACTTC.